This T cell receptor beta chain was identified in a study of Ad26.COV2.S vaccination and SARS-CoV-2 variants. Study observations and caveats: With respect to non-spike TCR breadth, vaccine and placebo recipients were similar.

Sequencing used immunoSEQ multiplex PCR; TCRdb keeps in-frame clones, though not all of them. This table holds some 180,000 clones, 70% to 90% found once. A remark on this clone: What it recognizes is unknown.

CDR3 size: 14 residues. Germline lookup yields CDR1 SGHDT and CDR2 YYEEEE. The ends were cut back, 0 bases at V and 5 bases at J, with 8 bases in the middle. V usage is TRBV5-6 and J usage is TRBJ1-4; D ambiguous. Specimen: peripheral blood, collected after recovery from COVID-19. The receptor was isolated from a human donor who had recovered from COVID-19. The CDR3 bases are TGTGCCAGCAGCTTGGGCACCGGCAATGAAAAACTGTTTTTT. It codes for CASSLGTGNEKLFF.